What follows are 20 T cell receptor beta chains derived from one specimen sequenced in a study of cytomegalovirus exposure and HLA in healthy donors. PCR employed 60 Vbeta and 13 Jbeta primers. Some clones are missing from TCRdb's copy, which holds only in-frame ones; the method was immunoSEQ multiplex PCR. The top ten hold about 4.9% of the sample, which has 170,000 or so clones, approximately 85% seen once. Sequencing input: PBMCs. The source of these receptors is a girl aged 5-17 years in good health and CMV-seropositive.

V is TRBV4-1 and J is TRBJ2-2; 8 nucleotides match TRBD2. V shed 4 bases and J 1 base; nucleotides not matched to a gene: 5. CDR3 length: 16 residues. Germline V gene sequence: CDR1 MGHRA, CDR2 YSYEKL. CDR3 nucleotides: TGCGCCAGCAGCCGACCCGGGACTAGGAACACCGGGGAGCTGTTTTTT. Translating gives CASSRPGTRNTGELFF.

This chain connects TRBV14 to TRBJ1-2, with a possible D match to TRBD1 (5 bases). Trimming cost V 0 bases and J 8 bases, with 13 bases left between them. CDR1 and CDR2 (germline): SGHDN, FVKESK. The CDR3 spans 14 residues. The CDR3 DNA is TGTGCCAGCAGCCAAGACCGACGGGGGGAAGGCTACACCTTC. It specifies CASSQDRRGEGYTF.

This clone has only one observation. The chain carries TRBV4-1 and TRBJ2-1, with D possibly matching TRBD2 (6 bases). This CDR3 has 15 residues. Germline CDR1 reads MGHRA; CDR2 reads YSYEKL. V was pared by 1 base and J by 1 base, with 8 bases between. As DNA, the CDR3 is TGCGCCAGCAGCCAAGCCCGGGGGTCCTACAATGAGCAGTTCTTC. It specifies CASSQARGSYNEQFF.

V and J are TRBV6-5 and TRBJ2-7; no clear D gene. Germline-derived CDR1 and CDR2 are MNHEY and SVGAGI. V gave up 0 bases and J gave up 0 bases, with 9 bases separating them. There are 15 residues in the CDR3. The CDR3 nucleotides are TGTGCCAGCAGTTACTCGCAACGGAGCTCCTACGAGCAGTACTTC. It codes for CASSYSQRSSYEQYF.

This chain links TRBV10-3 with TRBJ1-2; 7 nucleotides match TRBD1. V lost 4 bases, J lost 4 bases, and 3 bases stayed unmatched. The germline gives CDR1 ENHRY, CDR2 SYGVKD. The CDR3 loop spans 13 amino acids. The CDR3 bases are TGTGCCATCAGTGGAGGGGGCCTCTATGGCTACACCTTC. Translation gives CAISGGGLYGYTF.

This chain links TRBV4-1 with TRBJ2-3, with TRBD2 matching over 9 bases. The germline V gene encodes CDR1 MGHRA and CDR2 YSYEKL. CDR3 length: 17 amino acids. The junction had 10 bases not matched to a gene; V was cut back by 3 bases and J by 3 bases. DNA for the CDR3: TGCGCCAGCAGCCAGCTGGGACTAGCTGGGCGAACAGATACGCAGTATTTT. This codes for CASSQLGLAGRTDTQYF.

The genes are TRBV7-9 and TRBJ1-2; D is unresolved. CDR1 and CDR2 (germline): SEHNR, FQNEAQ (reference sequence). This CDR3 spans 12 amino acids. V was clipped by 5 bases and J by 7 bases, with 11 bases between them. The CDR3 protein is CASSPRGIGYTF. The CDR3, as DNA: TGTGCCAGCAGCCCACGAGGGATTGGCTACACCTTC.

The chain uses TRBV7-9 and TRBJ2-1; 9 bases map to TRBD2. The V and J ends lost 5 bases and 1 base, in that order; junction bases with no gene match: 6. The CDR3 totals 16 residues. Germline assignment: CDR1 SEHNR and CDR2 FQNEAQ (reference sequence). In nucleotides, the CDR3 is TGTGCCAGCAGCCTACTTAGCGGGGGTTCCTACAATGAGCAGTTCTTC. It yields the protein CASSLLSGGSYNEQFF. Variable domain in full (rest from reference TRBV7-9 and TRBJ2-1): DTGVSQNPRHKITKRGQNVTFRCDPISEHNRLYWYRQTLGQGPEFLTYFQNEAQLEKSRLLSDRFSAERPKGSFSTLEIQRTEQGDSAMYLCASSLLSGGSYNEQFFGPGTRLTVL.

This chain links TRBV19 with TRBJ2-3; 7 positions match TRBD2. The CDR3 extends over 14 amino acids. J was trimmed by 2 bases and V by 4 bases; bases with no gene match: 3. Germline V CDR1 and CDR2: LNHDA, SQIVND (reference sequence). This CDR3 reads CASSRAGYTDTQYF. The CDR3, as DNA: TGTGCCAGTAGTAGAGCGGGGTACACAGATACGCAGTATTTT. Looking up the rest from reference TRBV19 and TRBJ2-3 gives the full variable domain: DGGITQSPKYLFRKEGQNVTLSCEQNLNHDAMYWYRQDPGQGLRLIYYSQIVNDFQKGDIAEGYSVSREKKESFPLTVTSAQKNPTAFYLCASSRAGYTDTQYFGPGTRLTVL.

The V and J genes are TRBV27 and TRBJ2-2; 15 bases are shared with TRBD2. In germline, CDR1 is MNHEY, CDR2 SMNVEV (reference sequence). CDR3 length: 19 residues. After removal of 1 base from V and 5 bases from J, the junction contained 8 bases not matched to a gene. DNA of the CDR3: TGTGCCAGCAGTTTATTCAGTGTGGGACTAGCGGGGGGAACCGGGGAGCTGTTTTTT. Translation: CASSLFSVGLAGGTGELFF.

The V call is TRBV7-8, the J call TRBJ1-2; no firm D call. Trimming removed 5 bases at V and 1 base at J, with 20 bases between. Germline loops: CDR1 SGHVS, CDR2 FQNEAQ. The CDR3 has 17 residues. Written as DNA, the CDR3 is TGTGCCAGCAGCCCTCTATCCCCCGGTCCCCTTAACTATGGCTACACCTTC. It encodes CASSPLSPGPLNYGYTF.

The J gene is TRBJ2-5, the V gene TRBV10-1, with D possibly TRBD2 on 6 matching bases. The end of the DNA fits TRBJ2-7 better, so the J call may be wrong. Germline assignment: CDR1 WNHNN and CDR2 SYGVQD (reference sequence). The CDR3 is made up of 15 amino acids. The CDR3 DNA sequence: TGCGCCAGCAGTGACCCCGGGACTCTAGCCTACGAGCAGTACTTC. Its protein product is CASSDPGTLAYEQYF.

The genes are TRBV6-5 and TRBJ1-3; 8 bases line up with TRBD1. The J segment lost 5 bases and the V segment lost 8 bases, leaving 2 bases of the junction unmatched. CDR1 and CDR2 from the germline V gene are MNHEY and SVGAGI. The length of the CDR3 is 12 residues. The CDR3: CASRDRRNTIYF. DNA for the CDR3: TGTGCCAGCCGGGACAGGCGAAACACCATATATTTT.

The V gene is TRBV12-5, the J gene TRBJ1-1; D possibly corresponds to TRBD1 (6 bases). V was cut by 2 bases and J by 6 bases, with 16 bases left in between. From germline, CDR1 is LGHNT and CDR2 FRNRAP. The CDR3 runs 15 residues. Written as DNA, the CDR3 is TGTGCTAGTGGTTTGCCGAACACAGGGACGCCTGAAGCTTTCTTT. Its translation is CASGLPNTGTPEAFF.

This clone was observed once. The rearrangement links TRBV6-6 to TRBJ2-1; 9 positions match TRBD2. Germline CDR1 MNHNY, CDR2 SVGAGI (reference sequence). Trimming took 10 bases from V and 10 from J; bases not matched to a gene: 11. The CDR3 runs 13 residues. The CDR3 spells CATSGAAPLEQFF. CDR3 DNA sequence: TGTGCCACTAGCGGGGCGGCCCCGCTGGAGCAGTTCTTC.

V is TRBV5-1 and J is TRBJ1-2, with D possibly matching TRBD1 (5 bases). CDR1 and CDR2 (germline): SGHRS, YFSETQ. This CDR3 is built from 16 residues. The V and J ends lost 1 base and 8 bases respectively, with 21 bases between them. The chain's CDR3 is CASSLRRRDFPGGYTF. CDR3 sequence (DNA): TGCGCCAGCAGCTTGAGGCGCAGGGACTTTCCTGGCGGCTACACCTTC.

The V call is TRBV4-1, the J call TRBJ2-3; TRBD2 matches 8 bases. The germline gives CDR1 MGHRA, CDR2 YSYEKL. The CDR3 is 18 residues long. J was trimmed by 7 bases and V by 0 bases; bases with no gene match: 15. CDR3 nucleotide sequence: TGCGCCAGCAGCCAAGAAGGCGGGGGGCCCGGGAATATGTATACGCAGTATTTT. Translated, it gives CASSQEGGGPGNMYTQYF.

The DNA for the CDR3 is TGTGCCAGCAGTACTAGCCGGGCGGCCCAGTACTTC. Translated, it gives CASSTSRAAQYF. The gene calls are TRBV27 and TRBJ2-5; D is perhaps TRBD2 (6 bases). Germline values: CDR1 MNHEY, CDR2 SMNVEV (reference sequence). This CDR3 comprises 12 residues. Trimming pared 5 bases from V and 9 bases from J, leaving 13 bases between.

The chain joins TRBV2 to TRBJ1-5; D is ambiguous. This CDR3 spans 16 amino acids. V shed 3 bases and J shed 7 bases, with 19 bases lying between them. The germline V gene has CDR1 SNHLY and CDR2 FYNNEI. As DNA, the CDR3 is TGTGCCAGCAGTGAGGCGAGTTCGGGTTTGAGCCAGCCCCAGCATTTT. Protein sequence: CASSEASSGLSQPQHF.

This clone showed up just once. CDR3: CASRRRGKGDTQYF. The CDR3 coding sequence is TGTGCCAGCAGACGAAGGGGCAAGGGAGATACGCAGTATTTT. V is TRBV5-6 and J is TRBJ2-3; D possibly corresponds to TRBD1 (5 bases). CDR3 size: 14 residues. Germline V gene data show CDR1 as SGHDT and CDR2 as YYEEEE. Trimming took 5 bases from V and 5 from J, leaving 15 bases between them.